This T cell receptor (beta chain) came from a study of vaccination effects on CD4 cells after COVID-19. Overall study findings and caveats: Among infection- and vaccine-induced clones, marked clonal contraction occurred late after vaccination.

Germline V gives CDR1 KGHSH, CDR2 LQKENI. V lost 2 bases and J lost 0; bases outside the gene matches: 3. The CDR3 extends over 16 amino acids. ViraFEST assay sequencing came after antigen-specific CD4+ T cells were expanded with viral peptide pools. Following 10 days of culture, CD4+ T cells were isolated. Negative nucleocapsid antibody tests before and after vaccination confirmed no previous SARS-CoV-2 infection. Every well housed 2.1 million or so PBMC, which grew in culture alongside around 9.8 IU/ml IL-2 and about 10 ug/ml peptides. The assay was immunoSEQ multiplex PCR, and TCRdb's table has in-frame clones only and misses some. The sample holds more than 20,000 clones, roughly 72% seen once. In regard to this clone: Its antigen is as yet unknown.

The source was CD4+ T cells from PBMCs cultured with HCoV-NL63 spike peptides, collected before COVID-19 vaccination. The rearrangement uses TRBV18 and TRBJ2-5, with TRBD2 identical over 10 bases. The receptor's source is a human donor who received a COVID-19 vaccine. The CDR3 DNA reads as TGTGCCAGCTCACCATTTAGCGGGAGGTACCAAGAGACCCAGTACTTC. This codes for CASSPFSGRYQETQYF.